A single sample is the source of the 30 T cell receptor beta chains below, sequenced in a study of cytomegalovirus exposure and HLA in healthy donors. The PCR contained 60 Vbeta and 13 Jbeta primers. Method: immunoSEQ multiplex PCR; TCRdb's copy keeps in-frame clones and lacks some. The sample holds some 130,000 clones, 70% to 85% seen once. Material for sequencing was PBMCs. The receptors originated from a boy aged 2 to 10 in good health and CMV-seronegative.

This clone was detected a few times. One junction end disagrees with the germline gene, perhaps due to a read error. The chain carries TRBV2 and TRBJ1-1; D is perhaps TRBD1 (5 bases). This CDR3 comprises 11 residues. Germline V gives CDR1 SNHLY, CDR2 FYNNEI. CDR3 protein: CASNLDTEAFF. The CDR3 coding sequence is TGTGCCAGCAATTTGGACACGGAAGCTTTCTTT.

The rearrangement joins TRBV29-1 to TRBJ1-1; D call uncertain. CDR1 SQVTM and CDR2 ANQGSEA come from the germline V gene. Deletions cut 4 bases from V and 7 bases from J, with 13 bases between. CDR3 length: 12 residues. The CDR3, as DNA: TGCAGCGTTGTAAACGGTTTTGGTGAAGCTTTCTTT. Its translation is CSVVNGFGEAFF.

The chain uses TRBV7-6 and TRBJ2-1, with 11 bases that match TRBD1. In germline, CDR1 is SGHVS, CDR2 FNYEAQ. V trimming: 8 bases; J trimming: 4 bases; junction bases outside the gene matches: 4. CDR3 length: 14 amino acids. This CDR3 is CASSGTGGYNEQFF. CDR3 DNA sequence: TGTGCCAGCTCCGGGACAGGGGGTTACAATGAGCAGTTCTTC.

This chain uses TRBV30 with TRBJ1-1; D uncertain. This CDR3 comprises 12 residues. Germline-derived CDR1 and CDR2 are GTSNPN and SVGIG (reference sequence). V was pared by 6 bases and J by 3 bases, with 11 bases between. This CDR3 is CACQDTHTEAFF. In nucleotides, the CDR3 is TGTGCCTGTCAAGACACTCACACTGAAGCTTTCTTT.

The table lists this clone with a few counts. J is TRBJ2-1 and V is TRBV2; 10 nucleotides match TRBD2. CDR1 SNHLY and CDR2 FYNNEI come from the germline V gene. J was trimmed by 5 bases and V by 1 base; bases with no gene match: 8. This CDR3 contains 17 residues. DNA for the CDR3: TGTGCCAGCAGTGAAGGTAGCGGGAGGCCAAACCACAATGAGCAGTTCTTC. This translates into CASSEGSGRPNHNEQFF.

This chain connects TRBV4-1 to TRBJ2-1; perhaps TRBD2 as D (5 bases). This CDR3 has 12 amino acids. The germline V and J ends were trimmed by 0 bases and 10 bases, with 7 bases remaining between them. Per the germline V gene, CDR1 is MGHRA and CDR2 is YSYEKL. CDR3 amino acids: CASSQDRGEQFF. The CDR3 nucleotides are TGCGCCAGCAGCCAAGATCGAGGGGAGCAGTTCTTC.

A few counts support this clone. The gene calls are TRBV6-5 and TRBJ1-2, with 9 bases identical to TRBD1. Germline V CDR1 and CDR2: MNHEY, SVGAGI. V dropped 0 bases and J dropped 8; count of bases not matched to a gene: 4. This CDR3 spans 14 amino acids. CDR3 loop: CASSYSTGGSGYTF. CDR3 sequence (DNA): TGTGCCAGCAGTTACTCGACAGGGGGTAGCGGCTACACCTTC.

The V gene is TRBV18, the J gene TRBJ1-4; D gene unclear. The CDR3 has 14 residues. Germline lookup yields CDR1 KGHSH and CDR2 LQKENI. Trimming shortened V by 3 bases and J by 1 base, and 6 bases separated the two germline ends. The DNA for the CDR3 is TGTGCCAGCTCACCCGAGATAACTAATGAAAAACTGTTTTTT. This encodes CASSPEITNEKLFF.

The genes are TRBV6-1 and TRBJ2-3, with 9 bases identical to TRBD2. Germline V gene data show CDR1 as MNHNS and CDR2 as SASEGT. The CDR3 runs 15 residues. The V gene end was trimmed by 7 bases and the J gene end by 6 bases; junction bases not matched to a gene: 11. This CDR3 is CASNSLSGSEDTQYF. DNA of the CDR3: TGTGCCAGCAACTCTCTTAGCGGGAGTGAGGATACGCAGTATTTT.

V is TRBV7-9 and J is TRBJ2-1, with TRBD2 identical over 12 bases. Germline V gene data show CDR1 as SEHNR and CDR2 as FQNEAQ (reference sequence). The CDR3 has 16 amino acids. J lost 8 bases, V lost 3 bases, and 8 bases had no gene match. CDR3: CASSLAASGRVDEQFF. The DNA for the CDR3 is TGTGCCAGCAGCTTGGCGGCTAGCGGGAGGGTGGATGAGCAGTTCTTC.

This sequence joins TRBV19 and TRBJ2-2; possible D gene TRBD1, 5 bases. The length of the CDR3 is 14 residues. V lost 3 bases, J lost 6 bases, and 11 bases lay in between. Per germline, CDR1 LNHDA and CDR2 SQIVND (reference sequence). This CDR3 is CASSIVQAAGELFF. The CDR3 DNA sequence: TGTGCCAGTAGTATCGTACAGGCCGCCGGGGAGCTGTTTTTT. The full variable domain, in which reference TRBV19 and TRBJ2-2 provide the parts outside the CDR3, is DGGITQSPKYLFRKEGQNVTLSCEQNLNHDAMYWYRQDPGQGLRLIYYSQIVNDFQKGDIAEGYSVSREKKESFPLTVTSAQKNPTAFYLCASSIVQAAGELFFGEGSRLTVL.

This clone was observed a few times. J is TRBJ1-6 and V is TRBV5-1, with D maybe TRBD1 (5 bases). CDR1 SGHRS and CDR2 YFSETQ come from the germline V gene. Trimming stripped 3 bases from V and 8 bases from J, with 12 bases between. The CDR3 contains 14 residues. This chain's CDR3 is CASSSGQGDSPLHF. The DNA for the CDR3 is TGCGCCAGCAGCTCCGGGCAGGGCGATTCACCCCTCCACTTT.

V gene TRBV5-1 combines with J gene TRBJ2-1; 12 positions match TRBD2. Germline CDR1 is SGHRS and CDR2 is YFSETQ. CDR3 size: 13 residues. The V and J ends lost 4 bases and 7 bases, in that order; junction bases with no gene match: 0. The CDR3 nucleotides are TGCGCCAGCAGCGGACTAGCGGGGAATGAGCAGTTCTTC. Residues: CASSGLAGNEQFF. Filled out from reference TRBV5-1 and TRBJ2-1, the complete variable domain reads KAGVTQTPRYLIKTRGQQVTLSCSPISGHRSVSWYQQTPGQGLQFLFEYFSETQRNKGNFPGRFSGRQFSNSRSEMNVSTLELGDSALYLCASSGLAGNEQFFGPGTRLTVL.

This sequence joins TRBV27 and TRBJ2-5; a weak D match, TRBD2 (6 bases). Germline-derived CDR1 and CDR2 are MNHEY and SMNVEV (reference sequence). The V end lost 11 bases, the J end lost 5 bases, and 15 bases lay between the germline ends. The CDR3 has 12 amino acids. The CDR3 spells CASGTLRETQYF. For the CDR3, the DNA is TGTGCCTCAGGGACTCTAAGGGAGACCCAGTACTTC.

The chain recombines TRBV7-3 with TRBJ2-1; 7 bases are a match to TRBD2. This CDR3 comprises 14 residues. J lost 2 bases, V lost 5 bases, and 3 bases had no gene match. Germline V lookup: CDR1 SGHTA, CDR2 FQGTGA. The CDR3 sequence is CASSLRGTYNEQFF. DNA for the CDR3: TGTGCCAGCAGCCTGCGGGGGACCTACAATGAGCAGTTCTTC.

This chain uses TRBV4-2 with TRBJ2-7, with 9 bases identical to TRBD2. Germline V gene sequence: CDR1 LGHNA, CDR2 YNFKEQ. Unmatched junction bases numbered 19, after V lost 0 bases and J lost 1 base. The CDR3 sequence is 21 residues long. CDR3 region: CASSQDFRRGGKVIGSYEQYF. CDR3 DNA: TGTGCCAGCAGCCAAGATTTCAGGCGGGGGGGCAAGGTCATCGGGTCCTACGAGCAGTACTTC.

V gene TRBV20-1 combines with J gene TRBJ1-2; no clear D. Germline-derived CDR1 and CDR2 are DFQATT and SNEGSKA (reference sequence). Trimming removed 6 bases at V and 6 bases at J, with 11 bases between. This CDR3 comprises 11 residues. CDR3 region: CSAPEEDGYTF. The CDR3 DNA reads TGCAGTGCCCCCGAGGAGGATGGCTACACCTTC.

The chain employs TRBV29-1 and TRBJ2-7, with a possible D match to TRBD2 (7 bases). Looked up from germline, CDR1 is SQVTM and CDR2 is ANQGSEA. This CDR3 is built from 15 residues. Trimming took 6 bases from V and 4 from J, leaving 22 bases between them. CDR3 amino acids: CSVQILRGPMYEQYF. In nucleotides, the CDR3 is TGCAGCGTCCAAATACTGCGGGGGCCCATGTACGAGCAGTACTTC.

This clone was seen once. V usage is TRBV19 and J usage is TRBJ2-1, with 9 positions matching TRBD2. Germline trimming cut 6 bases from V and 6 bases from J; bases unmatched to any gene: 9. The CDR3 has 15 amino acids. Germline CDR1 reads LNHDA; CDR2 reads SQIVND (reference sequence). CDR3 loop: CASSSSGDVCNEQFF. As DNA, the CDR3 is TGTGCCAGTAGCTCTAGCGGGGACGTCTGCAATGAGCAGTTCTTC.

The chain combines TRBV5-6 with TRBJ1-1; maybe TRBD1 (5 bases). Looked up from germline, CDR1 is SGHDT and CDR2 is YYEEEE. This CDR3 is built from 14 residues. The germline V and J ends were trimmed by 4 bases and 3 bases, with 13 bases remaining between them. The CDR3 here is CASSLDTFYTEAFF. In DNA form, the CDR3 reads TGTGCCAGCAGCCTGGACACATTCTACACTGAAGCTTTCTTT.

This chain links TRBV4-2 with TRBJ2-7, with D tentatively TRBD1 (5 bases). This CDR3 has 17 residues. V lost 4 bases, J lost 2 bases, and 21 bases lay in between. The germline gives CDR1 LGHNA, CDR2 YNFKEQ. CDR3 DNA: TGTGCCAGCAGCCGCGCCAACCAGGGAATTCGGGCCTACGAGCAGTACTTC. As protein: CASSRANQGIRAYEQYF.

This clone was seen once. This rearrangement joins TRBV5-1 to TRBJ2-1, with 8 bases aligning to TRBD1. Germline V lookup: CDR1 SGHRS, CDR2 YFSETQ. CDR3 length equals 16 residues. After removal of 0 bases from V and 5 bases from J, the junction contained 7 bases not matched to a gene. CDR3 sequence (DNA): TGCGCCAGCAGCTTGGGGGGCAGGGGGCTGGACAATGAGCAGTTCTTC. Protein: CASSLGGRGLDNEQFF.

This chain connects TRBV9 to TRBJ2-2; 8 nucleotides agree with TRBD2. The CDR3 is 17 residues long. The germline V gene encodes CDR1 SGDLS and CDR2 YYNGEE. Trimming at V came to 4 bases and at J to 7 bases, leaving 15 bases not matched to a gene. DNA for the CDR3: TGTGCCAGCAGCCCTTTCATCGGACTAGCCCCCGGCGGGGAGCTGTTTTTT. Translated, it gives CASSPFIGLAPGGELFF.

Remarks on this clone: The junction does not match germline at one end; this may be a read error. The CDR3 region has the DNA TGTGCTAGCAGCTTAGGGCGGGGTGGCGTCCCGAACACCGGGGAGCTGTTTTTT. Residues: CASSLGRGGVPNTGELFF. The chain joins TRBV7-7 to TRBJ2-2, with D maybe TRBD2 (6 bases). Germline values: CDR1 SSHAT, CDR2 FNYEAQ (reference sequence). The CDR3 spans 18 residues.

The chain recombines TRBV7-2 with TRBJ2-1; possibly TRBD1 for D (6 bases). V dropped 7 bases and J dropped 4 bases, with 14 bases sitting between them. Germline V gene lookup returns CDR1 SGHTA and CDR2 FQGNSA. There are 14 residues in the CDR3. The CDR3 region is CASTQGSGYNEQFF. DNA of the CDR3: TGTGCCAGCACACAGGGATCAGGGTACAATGAGCAGTTCTTC.

In DNA form, the CDR3 reads TGTGCCAGCAGCACCACGGAGCGCACCACGGATACGCAGTATTTT. Protein product: CASSTTERTTDTQYF. This chain uses TRBV7-9 with TRBJ2-3; unclear D gene. Trimming took 5 bases from V and 6 from J, leaving 18 bases between them. The CDR3 totals 15 residues. The germline V gene encodes CDR1 SEHNR and CDR2 FQNEAQ (reference sequence). Combining the CDR3 with reference TRBV7-9 and TRBJ2-3 gives the whole variable domain DTGVSQNPRHKITKRGQNVTFRCDPISEHNRLYWYRQTLGQGPEFLTYFQNEAQLEKSRLLSDRFSAERPKGSFSTLEIQRTEQGDSAMYLCASSTTERTTDTQYFGPGTRLTVL.

This sequence joins TRBV6-6 and TRBJ2-2, with TRBD2 matching 11 bases. This CDR3 has 16 residues. The junction had 6 bases not matched to a gene; V was cut back by 5 bases and J by 4 bases. Germline-derived CDR1 and CDR2 are MNHNY and SVGAGI (reference sequence). In DNA, the CDR3 is TGTGCCAGCAGTCACGGGACTAGCGGACTCACCGGGGAGCTGTTTTTT. Translating gives CASSHGTSGLTGELFF.

The chain has TRBV9 and TRBJ2-1; TRBD1 matches at 7 bases. Germline loops: CDR1 SGDLS, CDR2 YYNGEE. The V segment lost 1 base and the J segment 7 bases; nucleotides outside the gene matches: 8. This CDR3 spans 15 amino acids. CDR3 sequence: CASSVLGTADNEQFF. CDR3 nucleotide sequence: TGTGCCAGCAGCGTACTCGGGACAGCGGATAATGAGCAGTTCTTC.

As to this clone: The junction differs from germline at one of its ends, possibly a read error. The chain recombines TRBV7-9 with TRBJ2-1; 13 nucleotides align to TRBD2. CDR3 length: 17 amino acids. Germline V gene lookup returns CDR1 SEHNR and CDR2 FQNEAQ (reference sequence). CDR3 sequence (DNA): TGTTCCAGCAGCCCTAGACTAGCGGGGGGCCTCTACAATGAGCAGTTCTTC. The encoded protein is CSSSPRLAGGLYNEQFF. The whole variable domain, filled in from reference TRBV7-9 and TRBJ2-1, reads DTGVSQNPRHKITKRGQNVTFRCDPISEHNRLYWYRQTLGQGPEFLTYFQNEAQLEKSRLLSDRFSAERPKGSFSTLEIQRTEQGDSAMYLCSSSPRLAGGLYNEQFFGPGTRLTVL.

CDR3 coding DNA: TGTGCCAGCAGCGTAGCGCATAACGGGGTTGCCGCAGATACGCAGTATTTT. This translates into CASSVAHNGVAADTQYF. This chain links TRBV9 with TRBJ2-3; a weak D match, TRBD2 (5 bases). V lost 0 bases and J lost 4, with 18 bases in between. This CDR3 has 17 residues. CDR1 is SGDLS, CDR2 YYNGEE, per germline.